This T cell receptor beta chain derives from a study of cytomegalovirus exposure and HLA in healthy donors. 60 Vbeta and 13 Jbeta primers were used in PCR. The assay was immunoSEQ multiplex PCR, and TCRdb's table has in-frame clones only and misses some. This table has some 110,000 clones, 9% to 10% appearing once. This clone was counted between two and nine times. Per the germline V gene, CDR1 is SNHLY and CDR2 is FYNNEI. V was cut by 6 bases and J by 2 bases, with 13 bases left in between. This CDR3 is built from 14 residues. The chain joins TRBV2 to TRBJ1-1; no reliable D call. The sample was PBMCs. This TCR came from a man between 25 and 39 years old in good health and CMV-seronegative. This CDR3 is CASSLQKFNTEAFF. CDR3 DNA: TGTGCCAGCAGCCTACAGAAATTTAACACTGAAGCTTTCTTT. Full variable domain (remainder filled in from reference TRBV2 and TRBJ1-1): EPEVTQTPSHQVTQMGQEVILRCVPISNHLYFYWYRQILGQKVEFLVSFYNNEISEKSEIFDDQFSVERPDGSNFTLKIRSTKLEDSAMYFCASSLQKFNTEAFFGQGTRLTVV.